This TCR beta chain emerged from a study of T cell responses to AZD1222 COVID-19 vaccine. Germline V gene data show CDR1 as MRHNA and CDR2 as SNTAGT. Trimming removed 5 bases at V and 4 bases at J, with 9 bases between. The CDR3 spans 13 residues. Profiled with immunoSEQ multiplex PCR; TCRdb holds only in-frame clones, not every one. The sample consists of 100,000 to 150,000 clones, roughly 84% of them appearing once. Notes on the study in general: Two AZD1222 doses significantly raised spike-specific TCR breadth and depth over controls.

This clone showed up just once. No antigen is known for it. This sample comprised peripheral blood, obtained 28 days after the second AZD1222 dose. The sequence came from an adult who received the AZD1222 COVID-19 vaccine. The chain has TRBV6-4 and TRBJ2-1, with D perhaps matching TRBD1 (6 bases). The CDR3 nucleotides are TGTGCCAGCAGTATGACAGGATACAATGAGCAGTTCTTC. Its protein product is CASSMTGYNEQFF.